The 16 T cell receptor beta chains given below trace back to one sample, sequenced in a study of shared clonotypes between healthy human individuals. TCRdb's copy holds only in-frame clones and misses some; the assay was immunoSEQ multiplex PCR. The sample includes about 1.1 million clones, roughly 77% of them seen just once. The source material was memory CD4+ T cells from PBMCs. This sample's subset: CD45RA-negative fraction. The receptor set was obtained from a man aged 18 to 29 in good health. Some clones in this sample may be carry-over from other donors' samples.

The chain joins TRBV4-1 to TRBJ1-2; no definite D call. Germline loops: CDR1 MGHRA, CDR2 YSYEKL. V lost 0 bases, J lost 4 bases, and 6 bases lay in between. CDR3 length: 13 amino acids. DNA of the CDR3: TGCGCCAGCAGCCAAGACGTTAGCTATGGCTACACCTTC. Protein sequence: CASSQDVSYGYTF.

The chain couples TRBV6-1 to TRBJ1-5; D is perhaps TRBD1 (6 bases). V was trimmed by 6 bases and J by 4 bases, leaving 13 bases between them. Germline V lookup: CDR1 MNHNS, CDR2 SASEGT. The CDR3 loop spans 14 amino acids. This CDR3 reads CASSDGGRNQPQHF. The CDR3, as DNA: TGTGCCAGCAGCGACGGGGGGCGGAATCAGCCCCAGCATTTT.

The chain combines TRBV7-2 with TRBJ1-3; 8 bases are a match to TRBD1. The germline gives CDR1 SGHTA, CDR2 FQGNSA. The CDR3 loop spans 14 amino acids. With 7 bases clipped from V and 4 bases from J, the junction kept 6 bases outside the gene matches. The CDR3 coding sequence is TGTGCCAGCACCGGACAGGGTTGGGGAAACACCATATATTTT. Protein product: CASTGQGWGNTIYF.

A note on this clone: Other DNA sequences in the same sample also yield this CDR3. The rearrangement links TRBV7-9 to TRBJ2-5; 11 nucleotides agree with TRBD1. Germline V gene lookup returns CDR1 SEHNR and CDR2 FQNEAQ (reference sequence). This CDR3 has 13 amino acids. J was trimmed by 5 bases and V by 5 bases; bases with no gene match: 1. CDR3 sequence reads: CASSRTGGETQYF. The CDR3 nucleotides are TGTGCCAGCAGCCGGACAGGGGGCGAGACCCAGTACTTC.

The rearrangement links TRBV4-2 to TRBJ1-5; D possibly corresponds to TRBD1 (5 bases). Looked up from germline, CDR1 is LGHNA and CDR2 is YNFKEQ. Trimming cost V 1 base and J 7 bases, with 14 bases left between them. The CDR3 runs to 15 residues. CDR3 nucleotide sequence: TGTGCCAGCAGCCAAGTGGCGCAGGGTCCACAGCCCCAGCATTTT. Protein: CASSQVAQGPQPQHF.

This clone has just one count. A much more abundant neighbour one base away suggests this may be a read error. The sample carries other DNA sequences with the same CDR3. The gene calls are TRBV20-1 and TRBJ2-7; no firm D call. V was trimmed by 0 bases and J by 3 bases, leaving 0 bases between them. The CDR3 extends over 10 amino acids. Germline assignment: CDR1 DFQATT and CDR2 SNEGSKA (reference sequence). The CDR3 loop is CSARDYEQYF. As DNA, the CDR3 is TGCAGTGCTAGAGACTACGAGCAGTACTTC.

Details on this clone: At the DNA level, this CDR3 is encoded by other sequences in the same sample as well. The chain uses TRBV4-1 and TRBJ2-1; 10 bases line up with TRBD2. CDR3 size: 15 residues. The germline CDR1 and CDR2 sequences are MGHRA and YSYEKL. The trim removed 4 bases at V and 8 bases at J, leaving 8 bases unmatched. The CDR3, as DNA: TGCGCCAGCAGCCCGCGGACTAGCGGCTGGTATGAGCAGTTCTTC. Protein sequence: CASSPRTSGWYEQFF.

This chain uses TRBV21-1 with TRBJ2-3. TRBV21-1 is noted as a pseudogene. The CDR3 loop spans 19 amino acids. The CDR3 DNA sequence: TGTGCCAGCCCCCACCGAGGGGCTGCCAGGGACGAAGGACCAGATACGCAGTATTTT. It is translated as CASPHRGAARDEGPDTQYF.

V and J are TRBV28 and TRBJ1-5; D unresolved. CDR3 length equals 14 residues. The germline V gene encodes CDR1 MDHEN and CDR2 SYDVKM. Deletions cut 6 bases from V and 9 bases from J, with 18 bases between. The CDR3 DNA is TGTGCCAGCAGCCTCCAGTCGGTTTTAAGGCCCCAGCATTTT. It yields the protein CASSLQSVLRPQHF.

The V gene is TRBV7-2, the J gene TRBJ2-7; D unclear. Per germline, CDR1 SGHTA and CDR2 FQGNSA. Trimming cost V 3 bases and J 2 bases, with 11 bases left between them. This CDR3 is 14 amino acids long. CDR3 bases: TGTGCCAGCAGCTTTTTGTTTGACCCCTACGAGCAGTACTTC. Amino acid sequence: CASSFLFDPYEQYF.

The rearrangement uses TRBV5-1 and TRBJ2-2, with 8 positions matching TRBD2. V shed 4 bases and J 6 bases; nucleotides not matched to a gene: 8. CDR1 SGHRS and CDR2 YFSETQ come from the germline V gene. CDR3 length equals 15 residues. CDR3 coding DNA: TGCGCCAGCAGCCCCCTACCGGGAGGGCCCGGGGAGCTGTTTTTT. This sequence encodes CASSPLPGGPGELFF.

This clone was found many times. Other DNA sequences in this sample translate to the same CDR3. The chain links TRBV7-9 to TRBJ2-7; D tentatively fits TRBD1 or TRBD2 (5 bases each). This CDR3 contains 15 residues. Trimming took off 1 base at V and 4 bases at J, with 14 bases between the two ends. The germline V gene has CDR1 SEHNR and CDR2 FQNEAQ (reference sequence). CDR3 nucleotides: TGTGCCAGCAGCTTAGTTCGGGCAGGGACGTACGAGCAGTACTTC. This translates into CASSLVRAGTYEQYF.

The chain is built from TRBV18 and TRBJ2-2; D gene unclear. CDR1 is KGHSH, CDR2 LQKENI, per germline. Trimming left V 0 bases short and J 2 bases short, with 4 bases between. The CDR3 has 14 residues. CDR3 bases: TGTGCCAGCTCACCACCGAAAAACACCGGGGAGCTGTTTTTT. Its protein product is CASSPPKNTGELFF.

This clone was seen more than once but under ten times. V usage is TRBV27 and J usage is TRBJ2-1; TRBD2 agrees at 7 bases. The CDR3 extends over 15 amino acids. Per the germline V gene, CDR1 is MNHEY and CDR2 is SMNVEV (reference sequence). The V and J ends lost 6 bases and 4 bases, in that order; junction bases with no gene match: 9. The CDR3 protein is CASRGRASGYNEQFF. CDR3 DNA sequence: TGTGCCAGCAGGGGGCGGGCTAGCGGATACAATGAGCAGTTCTTC.

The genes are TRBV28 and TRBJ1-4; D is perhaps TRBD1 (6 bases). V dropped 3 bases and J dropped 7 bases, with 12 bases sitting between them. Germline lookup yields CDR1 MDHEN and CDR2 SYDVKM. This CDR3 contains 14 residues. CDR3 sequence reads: CASSFGGRGEKLFF. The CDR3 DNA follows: TGTGCCAGCAGTTTTGGGGGGCGAGGTGAAAAACTGTTTTTT.

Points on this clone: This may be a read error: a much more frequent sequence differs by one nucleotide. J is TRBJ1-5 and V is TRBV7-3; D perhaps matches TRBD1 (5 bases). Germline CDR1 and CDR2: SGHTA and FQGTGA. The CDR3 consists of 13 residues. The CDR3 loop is CVSSWDWNQPQHF. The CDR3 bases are TGTGTCAGCAGCTGGGACTGGAATCAGCCCCAGCATTTT.